This is a list of T cell receptor beta chains from one sample in a study of blood T cell repertoires in COVID-19. Clones were sequenced by immunoSEQ multiplex PCR, and TCRdb holds only the in-frame ones, with some missing. The profile shows 150,000 to 200,000 clones, roughly nine tenths of them singletons. Material: peripheral blood. The origin of the receptors is a man younger than 35 who had recovered from COVID-19. Both conserved end residues are part of each CDR3. A D gene is named only where the DNA matches it firmly. Where a row states a size, it is once, few, many or the class of an expanded clone; other rows omit it.

V	D	size	J	DNA	CDR3
TRBV19	NA	NA	TRBJ2-1	TGTGCCAGTAGTGCCGGACAGAGCTCCTACAATGAGCAGTTCTTC	CASSAGQSSYNEQFF
TRBV11-2	NA	NA	TRBJ2-3	TGTGCCAGCAGCTCAGGGACTTACACAGATACGCAGTATTTT	CASSSGTYTDTQYF
TRBV27	TRBD1	NA	TRBJ2-5	TGTGCCAGCAGCAGAACAGGGGGCGCGTGGGAGACCCAGTACTTC	CASSRTGGAWETQYF
TRBV9	NA	NA	TRBJ1-3	TGTGCCAGCAGCGTAGAAGCAGGGGCTGGAAACACCATATATTTT	CASSVEAGAGNTIYF
TRBV30	TRBD1	NA	TRBJ1-5	TGTGCCTGGAGTCGACAGGGGAATCAGCCCCAGCATTTT	CAWSRQGNQPQHF
TRBV10-3	NA	NA	TRBJ2-7	TGTGCCATCAGCCAGGGGTTCGGAAACGAGCAGTACTTC	CAISQGFGNEQYF
TRBV28	NA	NA	TRBJ1-1	TGTGCCAGCAGTCCCAATCCGACAGGAGGAAACACTGAAGCTTTCTTT	CASSPNPTGGNTEAFF
TRBV11-2	NA	NA	TRBJ2-1	TGTGCCAGCAATCCGGGTTGGGTGAATGAGCAGTTCTTC	CASNPGWVNEQFF
TRBV6-2/TRBV6-3	TRBD2	NA	TRBJ2-7	TGTGCCAGCAGTCCACTGGGGAGCGGGATGGGTAGAAAGCAGTACTTC	CASSPLGSGMGRKQYF
TRBV2	TRBD2	NA	TRBJ2-1	TGTGCCAGCTATCCGGGACTAGCGGGAGCGGATGAGCAGTTCTTC	CASYPGLAGADEQFF
TRBV6-6	TRBD1	NA	TRBJ1-4	TGTGCCAGCAGCCGAAACCTACAGGGGACAGGTGAAAAACTGTTTTTT	CASSRNLQGTGEKLFF
TRBV7-7	TRBD2	NA	TRBJ2-5	TGTGCTAGCAGCACGCTAGCGGGAGAGACCCAGTACTTC	CASSTLAGETQYF
TRBV28	NA	NA	TRBJ1-2	TGTGCCAGCAGCCACCCCAGGGCCCCTAACTATGGCTACACCTTC	CASSHPRAPNYGYTF
TRBV7-9	NA	NA	TRBJ2-6	TGTGCCAGCAGCTTTCTGTTTGGAGGTATTACTGGGGCCAACGTCCTGACTTTC	CASSFLFGGITGANVLTF
TRBV7-9	NA	NA	TRBJ2-2	TGTGCCACGTCGGGCGGGATCGACACCGGGGAGCTGTTTTTT	CATSGGIDTGELFF
TRBV28	NA	NA	TRBJ2-7	TGTGCCAGCAGCGCCAAACCCTCGGGACTGTACTCCTACGAGCAGTACTTC	CASSAKPSGLYSYEQYF
TRBV9	NA	NA	TRBJ1-4	TGTGCCAGCAGCGTATCCCCGCGACAGGATAATGAAAAACTGTTTTTT	CASSVSPRQDNEKLFF
TRBV30	TRBD1	NA	TRBJ1-1	TGTGCCTGGAGCAGGCCGGGACAGGGAATTGAAGCTTTCTTT	CAWSRPGQGIEAFF
TRBV19	NA	NA	TRBJ2-7	TGTGCCAGTATGGGAAGGGGCACGTCCTACGAGCAGTACTTC	CASMGRGTSYEQYF
TRBV27	NA	NA	TRBJ1-2	TGTGCCAGCAGTTCCCGACAGACCCCTGTCGGGAACTATGGCTACACCTTC	CASSSRQTPVGNYGYTF
TRBV11-1	NA	NA	TRBJ2-3	TGTGCCAGCAGACTAAGGGTCGCAGGGTCAGGGAATACGCAGTATTTT	CASRLRVAGSGNTQYF
TRBV10-1	TRBD1	NA	TRBJ1-5	TGCGCCAGCAGTCCGGACAGGTTCGGGGTACAGCCCCAGCATTTT	CASSPDRFGVQPQHF
TRBV20-1	NA	NA	TRBJ2-1	TGCAGTGCTAGCGAAAGCCATGAGCAGTTCTTC	CSASESHEQFF
TRBV27	NA	NA	TRBJ1-2	TGTGCCAGCAGTTCCTTAGGGGGAGATAACTATGGCTACACCTTC	CASSSLGGDNYGYTF
TRBV28	NA	NA	TRBJ1-3	TGTGCCAGCAGTCCGAGACAGAGCTCTGGAAACACCATATATTTT	CASSPRQSSGNTIYF
TRBV27	TRBD1	NA	TRBJ1-6	TGTGCCAGCAGTTGGACAGGTGACAAGTATGCATCACGGAGCTCCTATAATTCACCCCTCCACTTT	CASSWTGDKYASRSSYNSPLHF
TRBV27	NA	NA	TRBJ1-1	TGTGCCAGTCGTTCACTTTGGGAAGGGGACACTGAAGCTTTCTTT	CASRSLWEGDTEAFF
TRBV6-1	NA	NA	TRBJ1-3	TGTGCCAGCAGTGAAGCAGGCGGATCCGGAAACACCATATATTTT	CASSEAGGSGNTIYF
TRBV2	TRBD1	NA	TRBJ2-5	TGTGCCAGCAGACCAGACAGGGTTCAAGAGACCCAGTACTTC	CASRPDRVQETQYF
TRBV30	TRBD1	NA	TRBJ1-5	TGTGCCTGGACAGGGGGCCTGGATCAGCCCCAGCATTTT	CAWTGGLDQPQHF
TRBV10-3	TRBD2	NA	TRBJ2-7	TGTGCCGTACGGGCCGGGACTAGCGTTTACGAGCAGTACTTC	CAVRAGTSVYEQYF
TRBV19	TRBD1	NA	TRBJ2-1	TGTGCCAGTAGTATAGGGGACAGGGAGCTGGGTAATGAGCAGTTCTTC	CASSIGDRELGNEQFF
TRBV28	NA	NA	TRBJ2-3	TGTGCCAGCAGTTTGTGGGCCCGGGGAGGTGGAACAGATACGCAGTATTTT	CASSLWARGGGTDTQYF
TRBV7-2	TRBD1	NA	TRBJ1-2	TGTGCCAGCAGCCGGGACAGTCCTAAAGGAAGCTATGGCTACACCTTC	CASSRDSPKGSYGYTF
TRBV5-4	NA	NA	TRBJ1-6	TGTGCCAGCAGCACAGGACAGCTGAATAATTCACCCCTCCACTTT	CASSTGQLNNSPLHF
TRBV2	NA	NA	TRBJ2-2	TGTGCCAGCACCGGGGACATCTCTAGGGGTGGGGAGCTGTTTTTT	CASTGDISRGGELFF
TRBV7-2	NA	NA	TRBJ2-2	TGTGCCAGCAGCTTGGTGCCAGGGGAGACCACCGGGGAGCTGTTTTTT	CASSLVPGETTGELFF
TRBV5-1	TRBD2	NA	TRBJ2-1	TGCGCCAGCGGCACCGGGACTACCAACAATGAGCAGTTCTTC	CASGTGTTNNEQFF
TRBV19	NA	NA	TRBJ1-4	TGTGCCAGTAGTTTCCGGGATTTATCGACGGAAAAACTGTTTTTT	CASSFRDLSTEKLFF
TRBV6-5	NA	once	TRBJ1-1	TGTGCCAGCAGTTACGGAGGCTCGGTGACTGATGAAGCTTTCTTT	CASSYGGSVTDEAFF
TRBV5-4	TRBD1	NA	TRBJ2-7	TGTGCCAGCAGCTTTATGTCAGGGGGCGTTTCCTACGAGCAGTACTTC	CASSFMSGGVSYEQYF
TRBV5-1	NA	NA	TRBJ1-3	TGCGCCATCGATTTTGCAGGGTCTGGAAACACCATATATTTT	CAIDFAGSGNTIYF
TRBV7-2	NA	NA	TRBJ1-2	TGTGCCAGCAGCTTAGTTTCAGCGGGGACCTATGGCTACACCTTC	CASSLVSAGTYGYTF
TRBV6-5	NA	few	TRBJ1-2	TGTGCCAGCCGAAACCCATCAGGATATGGCTACACCTTC	CASRNPSGYGYTF
TRBV3-1/TRBV3-2	TRBD1	few	TRBJ1-4	TGTGCCAGCAGCCAAGATCAGGGACAGGGAAGGAAAAAACTGTTTTTT	CASSQDQGQGRKKLFF
TRBV6-5	TRBD1	NA	TRBJ1-1	TGTGCCAGCAGAACCCAGGGGGGAAACACTGAAGCTTTCTTT	CASRTQGGNTEAFF
TRBV7-3	NA	NA	TRBJ2-1	TGTGCCAGCAGTCTCAGCACTAGAGGGCATGAGCAGTTCTTC	CASSLSTRGHEQFF
TRBV20-1	NA	NA	TRBJ1-5	TGCAGTGCTAGTGGCGGGAGGGCCGGCAATCAGCCCCAGCATTTT	CSASGGRAGNQPQHF
TRBV19	TRBD1	once	TRBJ1-5	TGTGCCAGTATAAAGGGACAGGGTGGTCAGCCCCAGCATTTT	CASIKGQGGQPQHF
TRBV24-1	NA	NA	TRBJ2-1	TGTGCCTCAAATAGCGCGGATGTTGGAACCGATGAGCAGTTCTTC	CASNSADVGTDEQFF
TRBV5-1	TRBD1	NA	TRBJ2-3	TGCGCCAGCAGCTTGTCCGGGACAGGGTTTCACACTAGCACAGATACGCAGTATTTT	CASSLSGTGFHTSTDTQYF
TRBV15	TRBD1	NA	TRBJ1-6	TGTGCCACCAGCAGAGATGTGGGACAGGGGGACTCACCCCTCCACTTT	CATSRDVGQGDSPLHF
TRBV7-2	NA	NA	TRBJ2-5	TGTGCCAGCAGCTTAATCCCAGGGCCGGAGACCCAGTACTTC	CASSLIPGPETQYF
TRBV6-5	TRBD1	NA	TRBJ2-7	TGTGCCAGCAGCCGGACAGGCTACGAGCAGTACTTC	CASSRTGYEQYF
TRBV29-1	NA	NA	TRBJ1-2	TGCAGCGTTGAAGGGGAGGACTATGGCTACACCTTC	CSVEGEDYGYTF